Listed here are 32 T cell receptor beta chains from one sample, sequenced in a study of a mutant IDH1 vaccine in newly diagnosed glioma. The method was immunoSEQ multiplex PCR; TCRdb's version includes in-frame clones alone and lacks a portion of them. The sample contains over 75,000 clones, approximately 90% of which appear only once. The sample's time point: baseline, week 1 (first vaccination visit). As for treatment: pre-vaccination baseline after standard-of-care therapy. The sample consisted of PBMCs, taken from a glioma patient treated with radiotherapy, temozolomide or both. These receptors were obtained from a woman aged 45-65 years with glioma.

This clone was recorded once. The rearrangement uses TRBV19 and TRBJ2-1, with TRBD1 matching over 8 bases. This CDR3 spans 14 amino acids. The junction had 5 bases not matched to a gene; V was cut back by 8 bases and J by 2 bases. Germline assignment: CDR1 LNHDA and CDR2 SQIVND (reference sequence). CDR3 residues: CASQAGGPYNEQFF. Here the CDR3 DNA reads TGTGCCAGTCAGGCAGGGGGCCCCTACAATGAGCAGTTCTTC. The complete variable domain, with remaining parts taken from reference TRBV19 and TRBJ2-1, reads DGGITQSPKYLFRKEGQNVTLSCEQNLNHDAMYWYRQDPGQGLRLIYYSQIVNDFQKGDIAEGYSVSREKKESFPLTVTSAQKNPTAFYLCASQAGGPYNEQFFGPGTRLTVL.

This sequence joins TRBV9 and TRBJ1-5; D not resolved. CDR3 length equals 14 residues. V lost 4 bases and J 4 bases, leaving 12 bases between the germline ends. CDR1 is SGDLS and CDR2 is YYNGEE in the germline V gene. The CDR3 DNA follows: TGTGCCAGCAGCTGGAGACTTTTAAATCAGCCCCAGCATTTT. Translation: CASSWRLLNQPQHF.

This sequence joins TRBV19 and TRBJ1-1; D is unresolved. This CDR3 is built from 14 residues. Trimming took off 6 bases at V and 6 bases at J, with 17 bases between the two ends. Per the germline V gene, CDR1 is LNHDA and CDR2 is SQIVND (reference sequence). CDR3 amino acids: CASRYGHPTPEAFF. In DNA form, the CDR3 reads TGTGCCAGTAGGTACGGCCATCCCACTCCTGAAGCTTTCTTT.

Here the CDR3 reads CASSQPDRGQETQYF. The CDR3 coding sequence is TGTGCCAGCAGCCAACCCGACAGGGGGCAAGAGACCCAGTACTTC. V and J are TRBV5-6 and TRBJ2-5, with 9 bases aligning to TRBD1. The germline CDR1 and CDR2 sequences are SGHDT and YYEEEE. V shed 4 bases, J shed 2 bases, and the junction held 6 bases outside the gene matches. The CDR3 is 15 amino acids.

The rearrangement links TRBV28 to TRBJ1-2; D is ambiguous. The ends were cut back, 2 bases at V and 0 bases at J, with 7 bases in the middle. Germline loops: CDR1 MDHEN, CDR2 SYDVKM. The length of the CDR3 is 14 residues. CDR3 region: CASSLAGTNYGYTF. The CDR3 coding sequence is TGTGCCAGCAGTTTAGCGGGTACTAACTATGGCTACACCTTC.

The V gene is TRBV5-1, the J gene TRBJ2-5; TRBD1 or TRBD2 may be the D gene (6 bases each). Per germline, CDR1 SGHRS and CDR2 YFSETQ. The length of the CDR3 is 13 residues. Trimming pared 3 bases from V and 4 bases from J, leaving 10 bases between. CDR3 sequence: CASSSGARETQYF. In DNA form, the CDR3 reads TGCGCCAGCAGCTCGGGGGCGAGAGAGACCCAGTACTTC. Drawing the rest from reference TRBV5-1 and TRBJ2-5, the complete variable domain is KAGVTQTPRYLIKTRGQQVTLSCSPISGHRSVSWYQQTPGQGLQFLFEYFSETQRNKGNFPGRFSGRQFSNSRSEMNVSTLELGDSALYLCASSSGARETQYFGPGTRLLVL.

The chain has TRBV10-3 and TRBJ2-7; D gene unclear. The germline V gene encodes CDR1 ENHRY and CDR2 SYGVKD. The CDR3 runs 13 residues. V lost 0 bases and J lost 2, with 5 bases in between. CDR3 in DNA: TGTGCCATCAGTGAGTCGCCAACCTACGAGCAGTACTTC. It encodes CAISESPTYEQYF.

This chain links TRBV6-5 with TRBJ1-2; D might be TRBD1 (5 bases). Germline V gene sequence: CDR1 MNHEY, CDR2 SVGAGI. Trimming stripped 6 bases from V and 8 bases from J, with 13 bases between. The CDR3 runs to 12 residues. The CDR3 DNA reads TGTGCCAGCAGGGTAGAGGGGTACGGCTACACCTTC. Encoded protein: CASRVEGYGYTF.

This CDR3 reads CASRGSNTEAFF. CDR3 DNA sequence: TGCGCCAGCCGGGGCAGTAACACTGAAGCTTTCTTT. The chain is built from TRBV10-2 and TRBJ1-1; D is perhaps TRBD1 (5 bases). Trimming took off 8 bases at V and 2 bases at J, with 9 bases between the two ends. The CDR3 extends over 12 amino acids. Germline lookup yields CDR1 WSHSY and CDR2 SAAADI.

The gene calls are TRBV11-2 and TRBJ1-4; no firm D call. V was pared by 5 bases and J by 0 bases, with 10 bases between. This CDR3 comprises 15 residues. Germline CDR1 is SGHAT and CDR2 is FQNNGV. Written as DNA, the CDR3 is TGTGCCAGCAGCCCCCTCCATGCAACTAATGAAAAACTGTTTTTT. It encodes CASSPLHATNEKLFF.

This chain joins TRBV18 and TRBJ2-2; weak D call: TRBD2 (6 bases). The CDR3 sequence is 13 residues long. The germline V gene encodes CDR1 KGHSH and CDR2 LQKENI. Trimming cost V 3 bases and J 7 bases, with 9 bases left between them. CDR3 sequence reads: CASSPGGIGELFF. Written as DNA, the CDR3 is TGTGCCAGCTCACCTGGCGGGATCGGGGAGCTGTTTTTT.

This rearrangement joins TRBV14 to TRBJ2-3; 9 positions match TRBD2. V was pared by 3 bases and J by 7 bases, with 14 bases of the junction left unmatched. Germline lookup yields CDR1 SGHDN and CDR2 FVKESK. The CDR3 extends over 17 amino acids. CDR3 bases: TGTGCCAGCAGCCAGCCTAGCGGGGACACACACGGATATACGCAGTATTTT. Translation gives CASSQPSGDTHGYTQYF.

V is TRBV27 and J is TRBJ2-1, with 9 bases fitting TRBD2. Germline CDR1 MNHEY, CDR2 SMNVEV (reference sequence). Trimming cost V 2 bases and J 6 bases; bases outside gene matches: 14. This CDR3 region has 18 residues. CDR3 coding DNA: TGTGCCAGCAGTTTACGATCGGGGGTAGCTAGCGGGGTCAATGAGCAGTTCTTC. Protein: CASSLRSGVASGVNEQFF.

This sequence joins TRBV30 and TRBJ2-7; 7 bases line up with TRBD2. The germline V gene encodes CDR1 GTSNPN and CDR2 SVGIG (reference sequence). The CDR3 runs 14 residues. Trimming cost V 1 base and J 5 bases; bases outside gene matches: 8. CDR3 loop: CAWSAGGRAHEQYF. The CDR3 DNA sequence: TGTGCCTGGAGTGCCGGCGGGAGAGCCCACGAGCAGTACTTC.

As concerns this clone: The sample holds other DNA sequences that translate to the same CDR3. The chain employs TRBV30 and TRBJ1-2; the match to TRBD1 covers 7 bases. Germline-derived CDR1 and CDR2 are GTSNPN and SVGIG (reference sequence). Germline trimming cut 2 bases from V and 4 bases from J; bases unmatched to any gene: 4. The CDR3 covers 13 residues. The CDR3 loop is CAWSRDRPYGYTF. DNA of the CDR3: TGTGCCTGGAGTCGGGACAGACCCTATGGCTACACCTTC.

The chain recombines TRBV29-1 with TRBJ1-1; 8 bases map to TRBD1. The CDR3 contains 16 residues. Germline lookup yields CDR1 SQVTM and CDR2 ANQGSEA. Trimming removed 6 bases from V and 1 base from J; junction bases left unmatched: 13. The CDR3 DNA reads as TGCAGCGTCCAACGACAGACAGGGGCGAGGAACACTGAAGCTTTCTTT. The encoded protein is CSVQRQTGARNTEAFF.

The rearrangement links TRBV2 to TRBJ2-3, with TRBD1 identical over 7 bases. The V gene's germline CDR1 is SNHLY and CDR2 FYNNEI. The V segment lost 11 bases and the J segment 4 bases; nucleotides outside the gene matches: 6. The CDR3 totals 12 residues. CDR3 nucleotide sequence: TGTGCCGGGTTACAGGGGTCAGATACGCAGTATTTT. It is translated as CAGLQGSDTQYF.

The chain employs TRBV6-6 and TRBJ1-2; D not resolved. The CDR3 length is 14 residues. Trimming removed 6 bases from V and 8 bases from J, with 19 bases in between. CDR1 is MNHNY, CDR2 SVGAGI, per germline (reference sequence). The CDR3 reads CASRSSMASGGYTF. The CDR3 DNA sequence: TGTGCCAGCAGGTCCTCCATGGCGTCGGGGGGCTACACCTTC.

This clone was seen a few times. The chain joins TRBV6-5 to TRBJ1-5; no clear D gene. CDR3 size: 13 residues. V was trimmed by 5 bases and J by 2 bases, leaving 7 bases between them. CDR1 and CDR2 (germline): MNHEY, SVGAGI. The CDR3 DNA follows: TGTGCCAGCAGTGGTGTTGGCAATCAGCCCCAGCATTTT. This translates into CASSGVGNQPQHF.

CDR3 sequence: CASSLAGNPGSYEQYF. Here the CDR3 DNA reads TGCGCCAGCAGCTTGGCCGGGAATCCCGGCTCCTACGAGCAGTACTTC. The V call is TRBV5-1, the J call TRBJ2-7; D may be TRBD2 (5 bases). CDR3 length: 16 residues. Germline CDR1 reads SGHRS; CDR2 reads YFSETQ. V dropped 0 bases and J dropped 0 bases, with 13 bases sitting between them.

The chain has TRBV4-2 and TRBJ2-3; D call uncertain. Trimming pared 1 base from V and 3 bases from J, leaving 8 bases between. Germline loops: CDR1 LGHNA, CDR2 YNFKEQ. The CDR3 is 14 residues long. The CDR3 protein is CASSQGRETDTQYF. Written as DNA, the CDR3 is TGTGCCAGCAGCCAAGGAAGGGAAACAGATACGCAGTATTTT.

The chain employs TRBV9 and TRBJ2-1, with 10 nucleotides matching TRBD2. The trim removed 1 base at V and 5 bases at J, leaving 9 bases unmatched. Germline CDR1 and CDR2: SGDLS and YYNGEE. The CDR3 has 17 amino acids. The CDR3 DNA is TGTGCCAGCAGCGTATATCTAGCGGGAGCCGCTAACAATGAGCAGTTCTTC. This gives the protein CASSVYLAGAANNEQFF.

The chain uses TRBV29-1 and TRBJ2-1, with a possible D match to TRBD2 (5 bases). This CDR3 spans 11 amino acids. V gave up 8 bases and J gave up 6 bases, with 11 bases separating them. Germline CDR1 SQVTM, CDR2 ANQGSEA. In DNA form, the CDR3 reads TGCAGCACCCGGGAATCCAATGAGCAGTTCTTC. It encodes CSTRESNEQFF.

This clone was counted once. The chain links TRBV7-9 to TRBJ2-7, with 11 bases that match TRBD2. The germline V gene has CDR1 SEHNR and CDR2 FQNEAQ (reference sequence). J gave up 5 bases and V 5 bases, and 8 bases lay outside the gene matches. The length of the CDR3 is 15 residues. The CDR3: CASSDSGRAFHEQYF. The CDR3 DNA follows: TGTGCCAGCAGCGATAGCGGGAGGGCCTTCCACGAGCAGTACTTC.

The chain has TRBV15 and TRBJ1-4, with no clear D. Trimming cost V 0 bases and J 6 bases, with 8 bases left between them. Germline V lookup: CDR1 LNHNV, CDR2 YYDKDF (reference sequence). CDR3 length: 14 amino acids. CDR3 nucleotides: TGTGCCACCAGCAGAGATTGGAGGGATGAAAAACTGTTTTTT. As protein: CATSRDWRDEKLFF.

CDR3 nucleotide sequence: TGTGCCAGCTCCCGGCAGGGTACTGGGGCCAACGTCCTGACTTTC. Translating it yields CASSRQGTGANVLTF. The chain combines TRBV6-6 with TRBJ2-6; D possibly corresponds to TRBD1 (5 bases). Germline CDR1 is MNHNY and CDR2 is SVGAGI (reference sequence). This CDR3 has 15 residues. V gave up 8 bases and J gave up 2 bases, with 13 bases separating them.

This chain uses TRBV5-6 with TRBJ1-2, with 10 nucleotides matching TRBD1. The CDR3 loop spans 15 amino acids. Germline values: CDR1 SGHDT, CDR2 YYEEEE. V lost 3 bases to trimming and J lost 5 bases; unmatched junction nucleotides: 7. CDR3 in amino acids: CASSSWTGGIYGYTF. The CDR3 bases are TGTGCCAGCAGCTCCTGGACAGGGGGGATTTATGGCTACACCTTC.

The chain recombines TRBV7-9 with TRBJ2-2; 10 nucleotides align to TRBD2. The junction had 1 base not matched to a gene; V was cut back by 2 bases and J by 1 base. This CDR3 region has 16 residues. Germline V CDR1 and CDR2: SEHNR, FQNEAQ (reference sequence). CDR3 bases: TGTGCCAGCAGCTTAAGGACTAGCGGGAACACCGGGGAGCTGTTTTTT. The encoded protein is CASSLRTSGNTGELFF.

The genes are TRBV6-1 and TRBJ2-7; 7 bases map to TRBD1. This CDR3 contains 14 residues. Germline CDR1 is MNHNS and CDR2 is SASEGT. V shed 7 bases and J 2 bases; nucleotides not matched to a gene: 8. CDR3 in DNA: TGTGCCAGCACCGAAGGGACAGCCACCTACGAGCAGTACTTC. This sequence encodes CASTEGTATYEQYF.

The chain is built from TRBV7-6 and TRBJ1-1; 7 bases map to TRBD1. Looked up from germline, CDR1 is SGHVS and CDR2 is FNYEAQ. The CDR3 has 16 amino acids. The V and J ends lost 5 bases and 1 base, in that order; junction bases with no gene match: 10. The CDR3 sequence is CASSRQRTGPNTEAFF. CDR3 DNA: TGTGCCAGCAGCCGACAGAGGACAGGCCCGAACACTGAAGCTTTCTTT.

The chain combines TRBV5-1 with TRBJ2-1, with D hard to call. V lost 0 bases and J lost 3, with 7 bases in between. The germline CDR1 and CDR2 sequences are SGHRS and YFSETQ. The CDR3 has 14 amino acids. CDR3 loop: CASSLENGYNEQFF. The CDR3 nucleotides read TGCGCCAGCAGCTTGGAGAACGGCTACAATGAGCAGTTCTTC.

The CDR3, as DNA: TGTGCCAGCAGCCCGTCGGGACAGGCCAAGATTGGCTACACCTTC. This translates into CASSPSGQAKIGYTF. The chain couples TRBV9 to TRBJ1-2; 8 bases fit TRBD1. Per the germline V gene, CDR1 is SGDLS and CDR2 is YYNGEE. The length of the CDR3 is 15 residues. J gave up 7 bases and V 4 bases, and 12 bases lay outside the gene matches.